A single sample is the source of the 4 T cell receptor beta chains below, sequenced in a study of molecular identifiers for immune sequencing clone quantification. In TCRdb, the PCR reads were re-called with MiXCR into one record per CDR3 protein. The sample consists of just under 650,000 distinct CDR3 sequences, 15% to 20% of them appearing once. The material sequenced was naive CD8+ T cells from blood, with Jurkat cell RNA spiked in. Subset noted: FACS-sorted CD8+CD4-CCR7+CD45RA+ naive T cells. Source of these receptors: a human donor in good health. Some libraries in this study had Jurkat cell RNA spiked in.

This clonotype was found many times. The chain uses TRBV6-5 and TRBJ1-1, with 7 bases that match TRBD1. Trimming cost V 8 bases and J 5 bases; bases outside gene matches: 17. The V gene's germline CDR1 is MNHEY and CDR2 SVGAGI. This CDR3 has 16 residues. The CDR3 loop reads CASASTPGTVKTEAFF. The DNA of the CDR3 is TGTGCCAGCGCCTCTACCCCCGGGACAGTAAAAACTGAAGCTTTCTTT.

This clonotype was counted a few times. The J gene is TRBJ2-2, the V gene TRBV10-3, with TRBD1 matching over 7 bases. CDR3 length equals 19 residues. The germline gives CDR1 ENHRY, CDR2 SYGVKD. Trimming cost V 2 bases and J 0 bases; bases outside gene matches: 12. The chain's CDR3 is CAISENSYTGQTNTGELFF. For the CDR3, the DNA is TGTGCCATCAGTGAGAATTCGTATACGGGACAGACGAACACCGGGGAGCTGTTTTTT.

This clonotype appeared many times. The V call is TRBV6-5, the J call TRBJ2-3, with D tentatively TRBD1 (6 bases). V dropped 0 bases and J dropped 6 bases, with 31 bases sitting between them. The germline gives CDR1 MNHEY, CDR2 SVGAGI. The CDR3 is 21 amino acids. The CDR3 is CASSYSNDLTGTTSRMDTQYF. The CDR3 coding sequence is TGTGCCAGCAGTTACTCGAACGATCTTACCGGGACAACAAGCCGAATGGATACGCAGTATTTT.

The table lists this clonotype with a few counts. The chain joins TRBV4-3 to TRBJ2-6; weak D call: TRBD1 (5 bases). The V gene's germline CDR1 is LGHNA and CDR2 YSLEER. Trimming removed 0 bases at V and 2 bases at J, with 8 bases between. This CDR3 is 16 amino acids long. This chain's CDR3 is CASSQDRVPGANVLTF. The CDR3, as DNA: TGCGCCAGCAGCCAAGACAGGGTGCCTGGGGCCAACGTCCTGACTTTC.